One and the same sample provided the 32 T cell receptor beta chains below, sequenced in a study of blood T cell repertoires in COVID-19. TCRdb's copy holds only in-frame clones and misses some; the assay was immunoSEQ multiplex PCR. Of about 200,000 clones in the sample, approximately 90% are singletons; the top ten hold over 0.75%. Specimen: peripheral blood. Receptor source: a man aged 55 to 70 with COVID-19, enrolled during active disease.

V and J are TRBV4-1 and TRBJ2-7; 11 nucleotides match TRBD2. With 1 base clipped from V and 3 bases from J, the junction kept 2 bases outside the gene matches. This CDR3 comprises 15 residues. The germline gives CDR1 MGHRA, CDR2 YSYEKL. The CDR3 DNA reads TGCGCCAGCAGCCAAGGACTAGCGGGGCTCTACGAGCAGTACTTC. Translation: CASSQGLAGLYEQYF.

This chain uses TRBV21-1 with TRBJ2-3; the table assigns TRBD2, which was not confirmed against the DNA. TRBV21-1 is deemed a pseudogene. The CDR3 consists of 15 residues. The CDR3 sequence: CASSKIGGDTDTQYF. CDR3 sequence (DNA): TGTGCCAGCAGCAAGATTGGCGGGGACACAGATACGCAGTATTTT.

V and J are TRBV5-1 and TRBJ2-3; 8 bases fit TRBD1. Germline V gene data show CDR1 as SGHRS and CDR2 as YFSETQ. The CDR3 has 15 amino acids. Trimming at V came to 0 bases and at J to 5 bases, leaving 5 bases not matched to a gene. Here the CDR3 reads CASSLGQGAKDTQYF. CDR3 nucleotide sequence: TGCGCCAGCAGCTTGGGGCAGGGGGCGAAAGATACGCAGTATTTT. Full variable domain (missing parts from reference TRBV5-1 and TRBJ2-3): KAGVTQTPRYLIKTRGQQVTLSCSPISGHRSVSWYQQTPGQGLQFLFEYFSETQRNKGNFPGRFSGRQFSNSRSEMNVSTLELGDSALYLCASSLGQGAKDTQYFGPGTRLTVL.

The rearrangement links TRBV5-1 to TRBJ2-2; tentatively, D is TRBD2 (5 bases). With 1 base removed from V and 6 bases from J, the gap between germline ends came to 10 bases. Germline V lookup: CDR1 SGHRS, CDR2 YFSETQ. This CDR3 spans 14 amino acids. CDR3 DNA sequence: TGCGCCAGCAGCTTGCGCCCGGAGGCCGGGGAGCTGTTTTTT. Encoded protein: CASSLRPEAGELFF.

This clone was seen a single time. The chain links TRBV11-2 to TRBJ1-2; 8 nucleotides match TRBD1. Germline CDR1 and CDR2: SGHAT and FQNNGV. The V segment lost 2 bases and the J segment 5 bases; nucleotides outside the gene matches: 7. This CDR3 has 15 residues. The CDR3 nucleotides are TGTGCCAGCAGCTTATCCCAAGGACAGGGTTATGGCTACACCTTC. As protein: CASSLSQGQGYGYTF.

The chain couples TRBV29-1 to TRBJ2-5; possible D gene TRBD2, 5 bases. Trimming stripped 1 base from V and 8 bases from J, with 14 bases between. Germline V gene lookup returns CDR1 SQVTM and CDR2 ANQGSEA. This CDR3 comprises 13 residues. This chain's CDR3 is CSVEGTAAGTQYF. The DNA of the CDR3 is TGCAGCGTTGAAGGGACCGCGGCGGGTACCCAGTACTTC. The whole variable domain, remainder taken from reference TRBV29-1 and TRBJ2-5, is SAVISQKPSRDICQRGTSLTIQCQVDSQVTMMFWYRQQPGQSLTLIATANQGSEATYESGFVIDKFPISRPNLTFSTLTVSNMSPEDSSIYLCSVEGTAAGTQYFGPGTRLLVL.

V and J are TRBV1 and TRBJ2-3; the table's TRBD2 call for D was not verified on the DNA. TRBV1 corresponds to a pseudogene. CDR3 size: 16 residues. The CDR3 spells CTSGPLLAGVGDTQYF. The DNA of the CDR3 is TGCACCAGCGGCCCTCTACTAGCGGGAGTAGGGGATACGCAGTATTTT.

The chain combines TRBV12-3 or TRBV12-4 with TRBJ1-1; tentatively, D is TRBD1 (6 bases). CDR3 size: 13 residues. The ends were cut back, 3 bases at V and 12 bases at J, with 17 bases in the middle. The CDR3 is CASSLEGGGVSFF. The CDR3 coding sequence is TGTGCCAGCAGTTTGGAAGGAGGGGGGGTGTCTTTCTTT.

This clone was found a few times. J is TRBJ2-6 and V is TRBV15, with D tentatively TRBD1 (7 bases). This CDR3 has 18 residues. Per the germline V gene, CDR1 is LNHNV and CDR2 is YYDKDF (reference sequence). V lost 4 bases and J 1 base, leaving 17 bases between the germline ends. CDR3 amino acids: CATSTYGAGGSGANVLTF. In DNA, the CDR3 is TGTGCCACCAGCACTTACGGTGCAGGGGGGTCTGGGGCCAACGTCCTGACTTTC.

A remark on this clone: This CDR3 fails to terminate in the conserved phenylalanine or tryptophan, so it likely reflects a read error. The DNA is omitted, as the CDR3 cannot be located on it reliably, and the CDR3 follows TCRdb's listing. The J gene is TRBJ1-2, the V gene TRBV28; TRBD1 is the table's D call and was not checked against the DNA. The CDR3 region is 12 residues in length, termini included. Germline CDR1 MDHEN, CDR2 SYDVKM. This CDR3 is CASSSSGQGISR.

The DNA of the CDR3 is TGTGCCAGCAGTGTAGGACAGGGGGCATATAGCAATCAGCCCCAGCATTTT. Amino acids: CASSVGQGAYSNQPQHF. The chain couples TRBV6-1 to TRBJ1-5, with 11 nucleotides matching TRBD1. V shed 4 bases, J shed 0 bases, and the junction held 5 bases outside the gene matches. Germline values: CDR1 MNHNS, CDR2 SASEGT. This CDR3 spans 17 amino acids.

The rearrangement joins TRBV30 to TRBJ1-2, with 10 bases that match TRBD1. CDR3 length equals 13 residues. The V gene end was trimmed by 3 bases and the J gene end by 3 bases; junction bases not matched to a gene: 1. CDR1 and CDR2 (germline): GTSNPN, SVGIG (reference sequence). The CDR3 sequence: CAWRTGGHYGYTF. The CDR3 DNA reads TGTGCCTGGAGGACAGGGGGCCACTATGGCTACACCTTC.

This clone is a singleton in its sample. The CDR3, as DNA: TGTGCCAGCAGTTACATCGAGGGAACGGCTGGCTACACCTTC. Its translation is CASSYIEGTAGYTF. V is TRBV6-2 or TRBV6-3 and J is TRBJ1-2; D is uncertain. Trimming cost V 2 bases and J 7 bases, with 14 bases left between them. The CDR3 contains 14 residues. Germline V gene data show CDR1 as MNHEY and CDR2 as SVGEGT.

The rearrangement links TRBV7-9 to TRBJ2-2; 7 bases align to TRBD2. Trimming at V came to 1 base and at J to 1 base, leaving 3 bases not matched to a gene. The CDR3 sequence is 16 residues long. Germline V gene sequence: CDR1 SEHNR, CDR2 FQNEAQ (reference sequence). For the CDR3, the DNA is TGTGCCAGCAGCTTAGTGATAGCGGGGAACACCGGGGAGCTGTTTTTT. The encoded protein is CASSLVIAGNTGELFF. Using reference TRBV7-9 and TRBJ2-2 for the parts outside the CDR3, the full variable domain is DTGVSQNPRHKITKRGQNVTFRCDPISEHNRLYWYRQTLGQGPEFLTYFQNEAQLEKSRLLSDRFSAERPKGSFSTLEIQRTEQGDSAMYLCASSLVIAGNTGELFFGEGSRLTVL.

This clone was recorded once. This chain links TRBV6-2 or TRBV6-3 with TRBJ1-2, with 9 bases that match TRBD1. V shed 2 bases, J shed 6 bases, and the junction held 4 bases outside the gene matches. Germline values: CDR1 MNHEY, CDR2 SVGEGT. The CDR3 totals 14 residues. The CDR3 region has the DNA TGTGCCAGCAGTTACGGGACAGGGAGGGATGGCTACACCTTC. It codes for CASSYGTGRDGYTF.

Note on this clone: The CDR3 end shows no conserved phenylalanine or tryptophan, and so a read error is likely. The CDR3 loop is CSAVQGVGTEAFL. The CDR3 nucleotides are TGCAGCGCTGTACAGGGGGTAGGCACTGAAGCTTTCCTT. The gene calls are TRBV29-1 and TRBJ1-1, with 8 bases identical to TRBD1. CDR1 and CDR2 (germline): SQVTM, ANQGSEA. V dropped 7 bases and J dropped 4; count of bases not matched to a gene: 8. The CDR3 is 13 amino acids.

The rearrangement uses TRBV6-5 and TRBJ1-1; D is ambiguous. V was pared by 7 bases and J by 2 bases, with 14 bases between. This CDR3 comprises 14 residues. Germline loops: CDR1 MNHEY, CDR2 SVGAGI. In DNA form, the CDR3 reads TGTGCCAGCACGAAAGGAGCCCGAAACACTGAAGCTTTCTTT. Translation: CASTKGARNTEAFF.

The chain carries TRBV6-1 and TRBJ1-2, with TRBD1 matching 8 bases. The germline gives CDR1 MNHNS, CDR2 SASEGT. The CDR3 runs 14 residues. Trimming at V came to 1 base and at J to 7 bases, leaving 5 bases not matched to a gene. The CDR3 sequence: CASSEVAGGGGYTF. As DNA, the CDR3 is TGTGCCAGCAGTGAAGTCGCAGGGGGCGGTGGCTACACCTTC.

The V and J genes are TRBV15 and TRBJ2-1; TRBD2 matches at 7 bases. The CDR3 sequence is 14 residues long. Per the germline V gene, CDR1 is LNHNV and CDR2 is YYDKDF (reference sequence). Trimming removed 1 base from V and 6 bases from J; junction bases left unmatched: 3. The CDR3 nucleotides read TGTGCCACCAGCAGAGGACTAGCAGGCAATGAGCAGTTCTTC. Translated: CATSRGLAGNEQFF.

The CDR3 sequence is CASSAIRTGEETQYF. CDR3 DNA sequence: TGTGCCAGCAGTGCAATCAGGACAGGGGAAGAGACCCAGTACTTC. The chain employs TRBV2 and TRBJ2-5; 9 bases align to TRBD1. CDR1 and CDR2 from the germline V gene are SNHLY and FYNNEI. CDR3 length: 15 residues. V shed 4 bases, J shed 3 bases, and the junction held 6 bases outside the gene matches.

This clone was detected once. This chain links TRBV5-1 with TRBJ2-1, with D tentatively TRBD1 (6 bases). The CDR3 has 14 amino acids. The germline V gene encodes CDR1 SGHRS and CDR2 YFSETQ. The ends were cut back, 3 bases at V and 8 bases at J, with 15 bases in the middle. Here the CDR3 DNA reads TGCGCCAGCAGCTCCGGACTGTCAGGGGATGAGCAGTTCTTC. Translation: CASSSGLSGDEQFF.

The chain couples TRBV6-6 to TRBJ2-7; D is perhaps TRBD2 (5 bases). Germline V gene lookup returns CDR1 MNHNY and CDR2 SVGAGI (reference sequence). This CDR3 contains 15 residues. The V end lost 6 bases, the J end lost 2 bases, and 17 bases lay between the germline ends. CDR3 sequence: CASSYPAGVAYEQYF. In DNA form, the CDR3 reads TGTGCCAGCAGCTATCCGGCGGGTGTCGCCTACGAGCAGTACTTC.

The chain couples TRBV6-9 to TRBJ2-7; 8 nucleotides align to TRBD2. The CDR3 spans 16 residues. Germline-derived CDR1 and CDR2 are MNHGY and SVAAGI. The V and J ends lost 4 bases and 5 bases, in that order; junction bases with no gene match: 13. The CDR3 loop is CASSWRGKSGGDEQYF. The CDR3 DNA reads as TGTGCCAGCAGTTGGCGGGGCAAAAGCGGGGGCGACGAGCAGTACTTC.

The genes are TRBV27 and TRBJ1-2; D is unclear. CDR1 is MNHEY, CDR2 SMNVEV, per germline (reference sequence). This CDR3 is 14 amino acids long. V lost 5 bases to trimming and J lost 2 bases, with 12 bases between them. CDR3 sequence (DNA): TGTGCCAGCAGTCCCCAGCGGCGAAACTATGGCTACACCTTC. Encoded protein: CASSPQRRNYGYTF.

This rearrangement joins TRBV7-2 to TRBJ2-7, with TRBD2 identical over 8 bases. The CDR3 consists of 12 residues. CDR1 and CDR2 (germline): SGHTA, FQGNSA. V shed 8 bases and J 1 base; nucleotides not matched to a gene: 1. CDR3 residues: CASGGGSYEQYF. In nucleotides, the CDR3 is TGTGCCAGCGGCGGGGGGTCCTACGAGCAGTACTTC.

The chain carries TRBV11-2 and TRBJ2-7, with D perhaps matching TRBD1 (6 bases). Trimming left V 4 bases short and J 6 bases short, with 19 bases between. The CDR3 extends over 15 amino acids. Germline V lookup: CDR1 SGHAT, CDR2 FQNNGV. The CDR3 sequence is CASSSVTPRGGEQYF. In DNA, the CDR3 is TGTGCCAGCAGCTCCGTCACGCCCCGAGGGGGCGAGCAGTACTTC.

The gene calls are TRBV9 and TRBJ2-1; the match to TRBD2 covers 12 bases. The CDR3 spans 17 residues. The germline gives CDR1 SGDLS, CDR2 YYNGEE. Trimming took 0 bases from V and 5 from J; bases not matched to a gene: 6. CDR3 bases: TGTGCCAGCAGCGTAGCTAGGACTAGCGGGACCGACAATGAGCAGTTCTTC. It codes for CASSVARTSGTDNEQFF.

The chain has TRBV27 and TRBJ2-7; 11 positions agree with TRBD1. The J segment lost 2 bases and the V segment lost 5 bases, leaving 11 bases of the junction unmatched. Germline loops: CDR1 MNHEY, CDR2 SMNVEV (reference sequence). The CDR3 is 17 residues long. CDR3 sequence: CASSPSPGTGGTYEQYF. Here the CDR3 DNA reads TGTGCCAGCAGTCCATCGCCCGGGACAGGGGGAACCTACGAGCAGTACTTC.

This clone was seen only a few times. The chain couples TRBV4-2 to TRBJ1-2, with D possibly being TRBD1 (5 bases). From germline, CDR1 is LGHNA and CDR2 YNFKEQ. This CDR3 region has 13 residues. V lost 4 bases to trimming and J lost 5 bases, with 11 bases between them. The CDR3 reads CASSRRGSYGYTF. The CDR3 DNA follows: TGTGCCAGCAGCCGGAGGGGATCTTATGGCTACACCTTC.

This chain's CDR3 is CASSLRVPKTNQPQHF. Here the CDR3 DNA reads TGTGCCAGCAGCTTGCGGGTGCCGAAAACCAATCAGCCCCAGCATTTT. The rearrangement uses TRBV5-5 and TRBJ1-5; D not resolved. V dropped 1 base and J dropped 3 bases, with 14 bases sitting between them. The CDR3 contains 16 residues. Germline V gene sequence: CDR1 SGHKS, CDR2 YYEKEE (reference sequence).

This rearrangement joins TRBV19 to TRBJ2-2; TRBD2 is a possible D gene (6 bases). Trimming stripped 1 base from V and 5 bases from J, with 8 bases between. Germline V CDR1 and CDR2: LNHDA, SQIVND (reference sequence). The CDR3 extends over 14 amino acids. CDR3 region: CASSIAGVTGELFF. The CDR3 bases are TGTGCCAGTAGTATAGCGGGAGTGACCGGGGAGCTGTTTTTT.

This clone appeared once. The genes are TRBV5-8 and TRBJ2-2; D not certain. This CDR3 region has 11 residues. V was clipped by 5 bases and J by 7 bases, with 6 bases between them. From germline, CDR1 is SGHTS and CDR2 YDEGEE. The CDR3 region has the DNA TGTGCCAGCAGTTTGCGCGGGGAGCTGTTTTTT. Protein: CASSLRGELFF.